This T cell receptor beta chain originates from a study of response to subunit inactivated influenza vaccine. Per germline, CDR1 SQVTM and CDR2 ANQGSEA. This CDR3 contains 14 residues. J lost 3 bases, V lost 4 bases, and 5 bases had no gene match. The study's findings and limits: That few new T cells are recruited by each seasonal influenza vaccination was the authors' suggestion.

This clonotype appeared a few times. The antigen is unknown. MiXCR, run by TCRdb on the RT-PCR reads, gives a single entry per CDR3 protein. The sample shows some 300,000 distinct CDR3 sequences, 20% to 25% of them seen only once. The genes are TRBV29-1 and TRBJ2-1, with 8 nucleotides matching TRBD2. The sequenced sample was PBMCs from blood, obtained 21 months after vaccination. The source of this sequence is a man between 50 and 75 years old who received an inactivated influenza vaccine. The CDR3 DNA reads TGCAGCGTTGCCAGCGGGAGAAACTACAATGAGCAGTTCTTC. Protein sequence: CSVASGRNYNEQFF.